Listed below are T cell receptor beta chains from one sample, sequenced in a study of vaccination and CD4 T cells after COVID-19. These receptors have no identified antigens. TCRdb reprocessed the PCR reads with MiXCR, giving one entry per CDR3 protein. The top ten clones hold 5.5% to 6.5% of a sample with some 15,000 distinct CDR3 sequences, 39% of them seen once. The sequenced sample was CD4+ T cells from blood, cultured in vitro, obtained before SARS-CoV-2 vaccination. The receptors here all came from a human donor who had recovered from COVID-19. Each CDR3 is given with its conserved first and last residue. D genes are given only for firm matches. Clone sizes are given selectively: once, few, many, or a class where the clone is expanded.

CASSLASRGNYGYTF,TGTGCCAGCAGCTTGGCGTCCAGGGGTAACTATGGCTACACCTTC,NA,15,TRBJ1-2,NA,TRBV5-6
CASSERDGGEAFF,TGTGCCAGCAGTGAAAGAGACGGAGGTGAAGCTTTCTTT,NA,13,TRBJ1-1,NA,TRBV6-4
CASSLGTPTGELFF,TGTGCCAGCAGCTTAGGGACTCCCACCGGGGAGCTGTTTTTT,NA,14,TRBJ2-2,NA,TRBV7-3
CASSLNRLNTGELFF,TGTGCCAGCAGTTTAAACAGGTTAAACACCGGGGAGCTGTTTTTT,once,15,TRBJ2-2,NA,TRBV6-2/TRBV6-3
CASSFGETQYF,TGTGCCAGCAGTTTTGGAGAGACCCAGTACTTC,NA,11,TRBJ2-5,NA,TRBV12-3/TRBV12-4
CASSDLRLGEETQYF,TGTGCCAGCAGTGATCTCCGGCTGGGGGAGGAGACCCAGTACTTC,few,15,TRBJ2-5,NA,TRBV25-1
CATEAPTNEKLFF,TGTGCCACCGAAGCCCCAACTAATGAAAAACTGTTTTTT,NA,13,TRBJ1-4,NA,TRBV7-9
CASSPPGLPSTGETQYF,TGCGCCAGCAGCCCGCCCGGACTACCTTCTACAGGAGAGACCCAGTACTTC,few,17,TRBJ2-5,NA,TRBV4-1
CASSSAGTSGTEAFF,TGCGCCAGCAGCTCAGCGGGGACATCGGGCACTGAAGCTTTCTTT,NA,15,TRBJ1-1,NA,TRBV5-1
CASSPGTDPDTQYF,TGTGCCAGCAGCCCCGGGACGGATCCAGATACGCAGTATTTT,NA,14,TRBJ2-3,NA,TRBV9
CATKQGSETQYF,TGTGCCACAAAACAGGGGTCGGAGACCCAGTACTTC,NA,12,TRBJ2-5,TRBD1,TRBV6-1
CASSPPRPGSYEQYF,TGCGCCAGCAGCCCGCCAAGGCCGGGCTCCTACGAGCAGTACTTC,NA,15,TRBJ2-7,NA,TRBV5-1